Listed below are T cell receptor beta chains from one sample, sequenced in a study of blood T cell repertoires in COVID-19. Only in-frame clones appear in the TCRdb table, and some are missing; sequencing was by immunoSEQ multiplex PCR. The sample shows 70,000 to 85,000 clones, 65% to 85% of them seen only once. Sequenced input: peripheral blood. The receptor set was obtained from a man at least 80 years old with active or convalescent COVID-19. The CDR3 runs from the conserved cysteine through the conserved F or W. Each record gives: clone size, V gene, J gene, D gene, CDR3 DNA, CDR3 protein. The D gene is left open where the match is weak. Clone size is stated in some rows and not others, as once, few, many or a class when expanded.

>once|TRBV12-2|TRBJ2-7|.
TGTGCAAGTCGCTTCGACCGCGGGGGGACCTACGAGCAGTACTTC
CASRFDRGGTYEQYF
>.|TRBV19|TRBJ2-7|TRBD1
TGTGCCAGTAGGGGTCAGACAGGGGAGGATTCCTACGAGCAGTACTTC
CASRGQTGEDSYEQYF
>.|TRBV28|TRBJ1-5|.
TGTGCCAGCAGGGAACGGGGGGGAGGTCAGCCCCAGCATTTT
CASRERGGGQPQHF
>medium-sized|TRBV27|TRBJ2-7|TRBD1
TGTGCCAGCAGTTCGGCAGGGGGTACGGCCTCGGACGAGCAGTACTTC
CASSSAGGTASDEQYF
>.|TRBV28|TRBJ1-1|TRBD1
TGTGCCAGCAGTTTTGGGTACAGGGGGGAGGTGAACACTGAAGCTTTCTTT
CASSFGYRGEVNTEAFF
>.|TRBV2|TRBJ1-1|.
TGTGCCAGCAGTGAGGGCAGGGTGGAGAACACTGAAGCTTTCTTT
CASSEGRVENTEAFF
>.|TRBV29-1|TRBJ2-5|.
TGCAGCGCCTTAGGTGGCGACTACCAAGAGACCCAGTACTTC
CSALGGDYQETQYF
>.|TRBV5-8|TRBJ2-1|TRBD1
TGTGCCAGCAGCTGGAGCGAAGGGGGCAGCTCCTACAATGAGCAGTTCTTC
CASSWSEGGSSYNEQFF
>.|TRBV2|TRBJ1-1|TRBD1
TGTGCCAGCAGTGAAAATTACAGGGGGCCGGCGACCACTGAAGCTTTCTTT
CASSENYRGPATTEAFF
>.|TRBV9|TRBJ2-3|.
TGTGCCAGCAGCGTAAGCAGGAACACAGATACGCAGTATTTT
CASSVSRNTDTQYF
>.|TRBV10-3|TRBJ1-1|.
TGTGCCATCAGTGTGGGCAGGGAAGGAACTGAAGCTTTCTTT
CAISVGREGTEAFF
>.|TRBV18|TRBJ1-1|TRBD1
TGTGCCAGCTCGCCAACAGGGGGCATATTGGACACTGAAGCTTTCTTT
CASSPTGGILDTEAFF
>.|TRBV7-3|TRBJ2-3|.
TGTGCCAGCAGCCTGGACAGAGTCACAGATACGCAGTATTTT
CASSLDRVTDTQYF
>.|TRBV19|TRBJ2-1|.
TGTGCCAGTAGTACCCTCTATGAGCAGTTCTTC
CASSTLYEQFF
>.|TRBV6-5|TRBJ2-7|TRBD2
TGTGCCAGCAGTTACTCGAAGGGCGGGAGATACGAGCAGTACTTC
CASSYSKGGRYEQYF
>.|TRBV11-2|TRBJ2-3|TRBD2
TGTGCCAGCAGCTTAGTGGCGGGGGGGGTCACAGATACGCAGTATTTT
CASSLVAGGVTDTQYF
>.|TRBV10-3|TRBJ2-1|.
TGTGCCATCAGTGATGGGGCAGATGGCCTGAAGCAGTTCTTC
CAISDGADGLKQFF
>.|TRBV15|TRBJ2-3|TRBD2
TGTGCCACCAGCAGCAGAGGGGGACTAGGCACAGATACGCAGTATTTT
CATSSRGGLGTDTQYF
>.|TRBV30|TRBJ1-6|.
TGTGCCTGGAGTGGGACGCGGGCTCCGAATTCACCCCTCCACTTT
CAWSGTRAPNSPLHF
>.|TRBV5-5|TRBJ2-7|.
TGTGCCAGCAGCTTGGTAGTAGTCTCCTACGAGCAGTACTTC
CASSLVVVSYEQYF
>once|TRBV28|TRBJ1-5|.
TGTGCCAGCAGTTTCTACAGGGTGGGTGATCAGCCCCAGCATTTT
CASSFYRVGDQPQHF
>.|TRBV15|TRBJ1-3|TRBD1
TGTGCCACCAGCAGAGATTTTGGACAGGGGGTCTTTGTAGGGAACACCATATATTTT
CATSRDFGQGVFVGNTIYF
>.|TRBV11-2|TRBJ2-7|TRBD2
TGTGCCAGCATCAAAGGGGCTAGCGGAGGCTACGAGCAGTACTTC
CASIKGASGGYEQYF
>few|TRBV28|TRBJ1-2|.
TGTGCCAGCAGTTTACCAGACACTTCCTATGGCTACACCTTC
CASSLPDTSYGYTF
>.|TRBV12-3/TRBV12-4|TRBJ2-7|.
TGTGCCAGCAGCCTCTTGGGGCACGAGCAGTACTTC
CASSLLGHEQYF
>few|TRBV6-1|TRBJ1-6|TRBD1
TGTGCCAGCACTGAAAAACCCCCGGGACAGGGTCGAATTGGTTCACCCCTCCACTTT
CASTEKPPGQGRIGSPLHF
>.|TRBV6-5|TRBJ2-7|.
TGTGCCAGCGCTCACGGGACCTACGAGCAGTACTTC
CASAHGTYEQYF
>.|TRBV6-4|TRBJ1-1|TRBD1
TGTGCCAGCAGTGACATTAGGGGGCTCACTGAAGCTTTCTTT
CASSDIRGLTEAFF
>.|TRBV5-4|TRBJ1-4|.
TGTGCCAGCAGCTTGCGCCGAGATGCAACTAATGAAAAACTGTTTTTT
CASSLRRDATNEKLFF
>few|TRBV30|TRBJ1-6|.
TGTGCCTGGAGGTCCGGTTCCAATTCACCCCTCCACTTT
CAWRSGSNSPLHF
>.|TRBV24-1|TRBJ1-5|.
TGTGCCACGCCCCCTCGGGGAGTCAATCAGCCCCAGCATTTT
CATPPRGVNQPQHF
>.|TRBV19|TRBJ2-1|.
TGTGCCAGTAGCTTGTCGGGGTACGGGTCAGCGTATGAGCAGTTCTTC
CASSLSGYGSAYEQFF
>.|TRBV7-2|TRBJ2-3|.
TGTGCCAGCAGCAAACCAGGGGGGCCCACAGATACGCAGTATTTT
CASSKPGGPTDTQYF
>once|TRBV10-3|TRBJ1-1|TRBD1
TGTGCCATCAGTGTGGACAGGGAAACTGAAGCTTTCTTT
CAISVDRETEAFF
>.|TRBV10-3|TRBJ1-6|TRBD1
TGTGCCATCAGCCTCGACAGGGGGCATGATTCACCCCTCCACTTT
CAISLDRGHDSPLHF
>few|TRBV30|TRBJ1-2|TRBD1
TGTGCCTGGACGCCCGGGACAGCCTACTATGGCTACACCTTC
CAWTPGTAYYGYTF